This T cell receptor beta chain was sequenced in a study of shared clonotypes between healthy human individuals (TCRdb year 2020). Regarding the study in general: A few men and a couple of women, aged 18 to 49 years, made up the cohort. To estimate repertoire size and how much clonotype sharing occurs between individuals, the study deeply sequenced the blood TCR repertoires of about 5 healthy adults. To increase sequencing depth and limit assay-specific biases, different laboratories used diverse techniques to prepare libraries and sequence TCR repertoires. Leukapheresis yielded between about 0.8 and 8.9 billion PBMCs per donor. The paper as a whole reports these results and caveats: Only blood was sampled, and tissue TCR repertoires likely differ from those in blood. Because the study included a small number of donors, the genetic and exposure-history diversity represented was limited. Based on pairwise subsampling, the degree of clonotype sharing among donors was expected to be affected by sequencing depth.

Remarks on this clone: The antigen this receptor binds is unknown. Per-nucleotide qualities are absent, and no much larger clonotype sits a single base away.

V is cut by 5 bases and J by 0 bases, and the space between the germline ends is 12 bases. The germline V gene yields MNHEY for CDR1 and SVGAGI for CDR2. The CDR3, cysteine through phenylalanine, is 15 amino acids long. The retained sequence is limited to the CDR3, 45 bases, with the frame set at the first base. Healthy HIV-negative adults with no recently reported acute infections or vaccinations were included as donors. Every donor was a Caucasian adult living in Nashville, Tennessee, USA. For unsorted samples, tens of millions of PBMCs were counted and genomic DNA was extracted with the QIAamp DNA Blood Mini kit. Blood was collected by leukapheresis, and PBMCs were isolated by Ficoll-Histopaque density gradient centrifugation and then cryopreserved in liquid nitrogen vapor phase. Using the deep immunoSEQ assay, multiplex PCR amplified TCR CDR3 regions from genomic DNA. Extracted genomic DNA from each cell subset was distributed evenly across all wells of several immunoSEQ 96-well plates, and each plate was treated as a replicate. For unsorted PBMC, about 300 ng genomic DNA, equal to 25,000 to 35,000 T cell genomes, was loaded into each replicate PCR. Ten immunoSEQ deep assay plates were used to sequence unsorted PBMC genomic DNA. Purified libraries were measured with a Qubit 3.0 fluorometer, size-checked on a Bioanalyzer 2100, and measured again with the KAPA Library Quantification kit. Every immunoSEQ 96-well plate was sequenced on a dedicated single-read 150-cycle Illumina NextSeq 550 flow cell. Per the authors' processing: Because the immunoSEQ output held only junctional sequences and lacked quality scores, the filtering could not match the filtering applied to full-length reads. To assign V/J genes and CDR3, sequences were annotated against IMGT germline references using PyIR, a Python wrapper for IgBLAST v1.9. Reads were filtered out if the reads had weak V/J assignments (E-value above 1e-6), no CDR3, stop codons, out-of-frame junctions, or ambiguous translated residues. V3J clonotypes were defined by identical inferred V gene, J gene, and CDR3 amino acid sequence. Percentage overlap between repertoires was computed as shared unique clonotypes divided by the size of the smaller repertoire. RTK rarefaction, the Chao1 estimator, and Recon v2.1 estimates of unobserved clonotypes were used to assess repertoire richness. The table was pulled from immuneACCESS by TCRdb, which kept in-frame rearrangements only. Such tables lose some clones; where checked, under half of the loss comes from unresolved V genes, and the rest has no known cause. D and trimming were read from the DNA, whereas the V and J calls and clone size are those reported in that table. The sample profile shows around 510,000 clones; roughly 79% of them were found once. Together, the top ten hold around 11% of the sample.

The chain employs TRBV6-5 and TRBJ2-3, with no confident D gene call. The TCR comes from a woman in her thirties or forties in good health. Some clones in this sample may be carry-over from other donors' samples. The source material was PBMCs. At the DNA level, the sequence is TGTGCCAGCAGTAGAGGCGGTTTTAGCACAGATACGCAGTATTTT. Translation gives CASSRGGFSTDTQYF.